Following are 24 T cell receptor beta chains from one sample sequenced in a study of T cell responses to AZD1222 COVID-19 vaccine. Assay: immunoSEQ multiplex PCR; the TCRdb copy retains only in-frame clones and omits some. The top ten clones hold 5% of a sample with roughly 100,000 clones, 82% of them seen once. The sample was peripheral blood, taken on day 0 of AZD1222 vaccination. Receptors originate from an adult in good health.

V gene TRBV7-2 combines with J gene TRBJ1-2; perhaps TRBD1 as D (6 bases). The germline V and J ends were trimmed by 1 base and 7 bases, with 16 bases remaining between them. The CDR3 is 15 residues long. The germline gives CDR1 SGHTA, CDR2 FQGNSA. The CDR3 sequence is CASSLVRGSGGGYTF. The CDR3, as DNA: TGTGCCAGCAGCTTAGTGAGGGGGTCGGGTGGTGGCTACACCTTC.

The rearrangement uses TRBV7-2 and TRBJ1-5; no reliable D call. The CDR3 length is 13 residues. Germline values: CDR1 SGHTA, CDR2 FQGNSA. V lost 2 bases, J lost 9 bases, and 11 bases lay in between. The CDR3 DNA reads TGTGCCAGCAGCTTATCCCGCGCTCCGCCCCAGCATTTT. It is translated as CASSLSRAPPQHF.

This chain links TRBV11-2 with TRBJ1-3; D perhaps matches TRBD1 (5 bases). Germline V gene data show CDR1 as SGHAT and CDR2 as FQNNGV. V lost 1 base to trimming and J lost 0 bases, with 7 bases between them. CDR3 length: 15 amino acids. The CDR3 DNA reads TGTGCCAGCAGCTTAGTGGGGCACTCTGGAAACACCATATATTTT. Amino acid sequence: CASSLVGHSGNTIYF. The variable domain in full, with the rest retrieved from reference TRBV11-2 and TRBJ1-3, is EAGVAQSPRYKIIEKRQSVAFWCNPISGHATLYWYQQILGQGPKLLIQFQNNGVVDDSQLPKDRFSAERLKGVDSTLKIQPAKLEDSAVYLCASSLVGHSGNTIYFGEGSWLTVV.

The rearrangement joins TRBV25-1 to TRBJ1-3; D might be TRBD1 (6 bases). V was cut by 2 bases and J by 4 bases, with 12 bases left in between. CDR1 and CDR2 from the germline V gene are MGHDK and SYGVNS. CDR3 length: 15 amino acids. For the CDR3, the DNA is TGTGCCAGCAGTGAACCAACAGGGACCGGAAACACCATATATTTT. Translated: CASSEPTGTGNTIYF.

The V call is TRBV7-9, the J call TRBJ2-3; D unclear. The CDR3 runs 13 residues. The V and J ends lost 5 bases and 3 bases respectively, with 9 bases between them. In germline, CDR1 is SEHNR, CDR2 FQNEAQ (reference sequence). CDR3 DNA: TGTGCCAGCAGCCCAAAAAGTACAGATACGCAGTATTTT. The encoded protein is CASSPKSTDTQYF.

A single count supports this clone. The chain recombines TRBV27 with TRBJ1-3; D possibly corresponds to TRBD1 (5 bases). The V and J ends lost 11 bases and 4 bases respectively, with 21 bases between them. This CDR3 has 15 residues. CDR1 and CDR2 from the germline V gene are MNHEY and SMNVEV (reference sequence). Here the CDR3 reads CADAVGGNKGNTIYF. DNA for the CDR3: TGTGCCGACGCGGTGGGGGGGAATAAAGGAAACACCATATATTTT.

The chain is built from TRBV25-1 and TRBJ1-1; unclear D gene. Trimming removed 1 base from V and 1 base from J, with 10 bases in between. CDR3 size: 15 residues. Germline CDR1 MGHDK, CDR2 SYGVNS. The CDR3 here is CASSESPDPNTEAFF. Written as DNA, the CDR3 is TGTGCCAGCAGTGAATCCCCCGACCCGAACACTGAAGCTTTCTTT. Together with reference TRBV25-1 and TRBJ1-1, the CDR3 gives the full variable domain: EADIYQTPRYLVIGTGKKITLECSQTMGHDKMYWYQQDPGMELHLIHYSYGVNSTEKGDLSSESTVSRIRTEHFPLTLESARPSHTSQYLCASSESPDPNTEAFFGQGTRLTVV.

The V gene is TRBV5-4, the J gene TRBJ1-1, with D maybe TRBD1 (5 bases). This CDR3 comprises 14 residues. CDR1 and CDR2 (germline): SGHNT, YYREEE (reference sequence). V lost 4 bases, J lost 5 bases, and 15 bases lay in between. The DNA of the CDR3 is TGTGCCAGCAGCATGACAGCGATGGGGACTGAAGCTTTCTTT. Translating gives CASSMTAMGTEAFF. The entire variable domain, with the rest obtained from reference TRBV5-4 and TRBJ1-1, is as follows: ETGVTQSPTHLIKTRGQQVTLRCSSQSGHNTVSWYQQALGQGPQFIFQYYREEENGRGNFPPRFSGLQFPNYSSELNVNALELDDSALYLCASSMTAMGTEAFFGQGTRLTVV.

This chain joins TRBV2 and TRBJ2-4, with D perhaps matching TRBD1 (7 bases). The germline V gene has CDR1 SNHLY and CDR2 FYNNEI. This CDR3 spans 16 amino acids. Trimming pared 6 bases from V and 6 bases from J, leaving 21 bases between. The CDR3 bases are TGTGCCAGCAGATCGGAGGGGGCCCGGTTCGGAAACATTCAGTACTTC. Residues: CASRSEGARFGNIQYF.

The CDR3: CASSPGQPNTGELFF. CDR3 bases: TGTGCCAGCTCGCCGGGACAACCTAACACCGGGGAGCTGTTTTTT. V usage is TRBV18 and J usage is TRBJ2-2; D is perhaps TRBD1 (6 bases). V was pared by 6 bases and J by 2 bases, with 13 bases between. The CDR3 has 15 residues. Germline V gives CDR1 KGHSH, CDR2 LQKENI. The full variable domain, rest sourced from reference TRBV18 and TRBJ2-2, is NAGVMQNPRHLVRRRGQEARLRCSPMKGHSHVYWYRQLPEEGLKFMVYLQKENIIDESGMPKERFSAEFPKEGPSILRIQQVVRGDSAAYFCASSPGQPNTGELFFGEGSRLTVL.

The chain employs TRBV13 and TRBJ1-2; D not certain. The germline CDR1 and CDR2 sequences are PRHDT and FYEKMQ (reference sequence). The CDR3 runs 12 residues. V lost 1 base to trimming and J lost 4 bases, with 4 bases between them. CDR3 amino acids: CASSLEVYGYTF. The DNA of the CDR3 is TGTGCCAGCAGCTTAGAGGTCTATGGCTACACCTTC.

This clone was counted a single time. The J gene is TRBJ1-2, the V gene TRBV7-9, with D unclear. CDR3 length: 12 residues. V lost 1 base and J lost 8, with 8 bases in between. Germline assignment: CDR1 SEHNR and CDR2 FQNEAQ (reference sequence). CDR3 sequence reads: CASSLGPGGYTF. CDR3 sequence (DNA): TGTGCCAGCAGCTTAGGCCCTGGGGGCTACACCTTC.

The chain uses TRBV30 and TRBJ2-5; the D is unclear. The CDR3 length is 13 residues. V was pared by 0 bases and J by 5 bases, with 10 bases between. Per germline, CDR1 GTSNPN and CDR2 SVGIG (reference sequence). CDR3 in DNA: TGTGCCTGGAGTGTGCGAAGGGCTGAGACCCAGTACTTC. It specifies CAWSVRRAETQYF. Full variable domain (outside the CDR3, taken from reference TRBV30 and TRBJ2-5): SQTIHQWPATLVQPVGSPLSLECTVEGTSNPNLYWYRQAAGRGLQLLFYSVGIGQISSEVPQNLSASRPQDRQFILSSKKLLLSDSGFYLCAWSVRRAETQYFGPGTRLLVL.

The chain is built from TRBV5-1 and TRBJ1-1, with D perhaps TRBD1 (5 bases). The CDR3 spans 14 residues. Per the germline V gene, CDR1 is SGHRS and CDR2 is YFSETQ. V was shortened by 3 bases and J by 3 bases, with 12 bases between the two germline ends. CDR3 sequence (DNA): TGCGCCAGCAGCTGGGGCGGGCGGGACACTGAAGCTTTCTTT. This translates into CASSWGGRDTEAFF.

V is TRBV5-1 and J is TRBJ2-5; the D gene is possibly TRBD2 (5 bases). V lost 5 bases to trimming and J lost 5 bases, with 16 bases between them. This CDR3 spans 14 amino acids. Germline V gives CDR1 SGHRS, CDR2 YFSETQ. CDR3 nucleotides: TGCGCCAGCAGACCTCAAAATCCGGGGGAGACCCAGTACTTC. Amino acid sequence: CASRPQNPGETQYF.

Written as DNA, the CDR3 is TGTGCCAGCAGCGTAGATCCGGGACAGGGGGCAGCCCCTGAAGCTTTCTTT. It specifies CASSVDPGQGAAPEAFF. The chain uses TRBV9 and TRBJ1-1, with 12 bases fitting TRBD1. Germline V gene data show CDR1 as SGDLS and CDR2 as YYNGEE. CDR3 size: 17 residues. The junction had 9 bases not matched to a gene; V was cut back by 0 bases and J by 6 bases.

This chain uses TRBV5-1 with TRBJ1-1; possibly TRBD1 for D (6 bases). CDR3 length: 18 amino acids. Germline V gene lookup returns CDR1 SGHRS and CDR2 YFSETQ. Between the trimmed V and J ends, which lost 4 bases and 0 bases, there was a span of 22 bases. CDR3 DNA: TGCGCCAGCAGCCGAAATCCTAAACAGGGCCCCTTGAACACTGAAGCTTTCTTT. It encodes CASSRNPKQGPLNTEAFF.

V is TRBV7-2 and J is TRBJ2-2, with 7 bases lining up with TRBD2. Germline assignment: CDR1 SGHTA and CDR2 FQGNSA. This CDR3 has 16 residues. With V trimmed by 5 bases and J by 1 base, 7 bases remained unmatched. CDR3 loop: CASSRYRGVNTGELFF. CDR3 coding DNA: TGTGCCAGCAGCAGATACCGGGGGGTGAACACCGGGGAGCTGTTTTTT.

The genes are TRBV3-1 (or the pseudogene TRBV3-2) and TRBJ1-1; D possibly corresponds to TRBD1 (6 bases). The V end lost 1 base, the J end lost 4 bases, and 7 bases lay between the germline ends. The germline gives CDR1 LGHDT, CDR2 YNNKEL (reference sequence). The CDR3 length is 13 residues. The CDR3 DNA reads TGTGCCAGCAGCCAAGTAGGGGGCACTGAAGCTTTCTTT. Amino acids: CASSQVGGTEAFF.

The CDR3 nucleotides read TGTGCCAGCAGCCTACTCGGGACAGCCCGTTATGGCTACACCTTC. This gives the protein CASSLLGTARYGYTF. V gene TRBV6-1 combines with J gene TRBJ1-2, with 7 bases matching TRBD1. The V and J ends lost 6 bases and 5 bases, in that order; junction bases with no gene match: 12. This CDR3 contains 15 residues. Germline values: CDR1 MNHNS, CDR2 SASEGT.

The genes are TRBV6-1 and TRBJ1-1; no firm D call. The V gene lost 3 bases and the J gene lost 4 bases, with 18 bases spanning the gap. CDR1 and CDR2 from the germline V gene are MNHNS and SASEGT. The CDR3 runs to 16 residues. As DNA, the CDR3 is TGTGCCAGCAGTGACCCCTCGATGGGGTCGGGCACTGAAGCTTTCTTT. Encoded protein: CASSDPSMGSGTEAFF.

The chain uses TRBV10-2 and TRBJ2-4; a weak D match, TRBD1 (6 bases). The germline gives CDR1 WSHSY, CDR2 SAAADI. The CDR3 sequence is 12 residues long. V lost 6 bases and J 8 bases, leaving 11 bases between the germline ends. CDR3 in DNA: TGCGCCAGCAGGCAGGGGTCGGACATTCAGTACTTC. It translates to CASRQGSDIQYF.

This clone was picked up a small number of times. The genes are TRBV4-1 and TRBJ1-2; maybe TRBD1 (6 bases). The CDR3 length is 11 residues. CDR1 is MGHRA, CDR2 YSYEKL, per germline. Trimming left V 4 bases short and J 7 bases short, with 7 bases between. CDR3 residues: CASSRGAGYTF. CDR3 nucleotides: TGCGCCAGCAGCCGGGGGGCTGGCTACACCTTC.

This rearrangement joins TRBV18 to TRBJ1-2; 11 positions agree with TRBD1. This CDR3 comprises 14 residues. Unmatched junction bases numbered 3, after V lost 3 bases and J lost 6 bases. Germline loops: CDR1 KGHSH, CDR2 LQKENI. Here the CDR3 DNA reads TGTGCCAGCTCACCCGGGACAGGGGGACATGGCTACACCTTC. This encodes CASSPGTGGHGYTF.